Shown below are 11 T cell receptor beta chains from a single sample sequenced in a study of CD8+ T cells in alopecia areata. Described treatment: oral pan-JAK inhibitor, 5-10 mg twice daily. RNA, once extracted, was reverse transcribed into cDNA for use as the sequencing template. Only in-frame clones appear in the TCRdb table, and some are missing; sequencing was by immunoSEQ multiplex PCR. The sample lists some 80,000 clones, approximately 66% seen once, with around a quarter in the top ten. Sequenced here: CD8+ T cells sorted from blood, sampled at week 24, from a patient treated with tofacitinib. These receptors originate from a human donor with alopecia areata.

The chain recombines TRBV4-1 with TRBJ2-7; the D is unclear. Per germline, CDR1 MGHRA and CDR2 YSYEKL. The CDR3 extends over 14 amino acids. The V and J ends lost 1 base and 1 base respectively, with 8 bases between them. This CDR3 is CASSQGPASYEQYF. In nucleotides, the CDR3 is TGCGCCAGCAGCCAAGGTCCTGCTTCCTACGAGCAGTACTTC.

This rearrangement joins TRBV5-1 to TRBJ2-1; 7 bases are shared with TRBD1. The V gene end was trimmed by 4 bases and the J gene end by 5 bases; junction bases not matched to a gene: 9. This CDR3 contains 15 residues. Germline CDR1 reads SGHRS; CDR2 reads YFSETQ. CDR3 residues: CASSPLDRADNEQFF. In nucleotides, the CDR3 is TGCGCCAGCAGCCCACTAGACAGGGCTGACAATGAGCAGTTCTTC.

The chain couples TRBV7-2 to TRBJ2-2; D is possibly TRBD2 (6 bases). Trimming removed 8 bases at V and 7 bases at J, with 14 bases between. The CDR3 has 13 amino acids. Germline CDR1 is SGHTA and CDR2 is FQGNSA. The CDR3 loop reads CASDPEGLGELFF. The CDR3 DNA follows: TGTGCCAGCGACCCGGAGGGCCTCGGGGAGCTGTTTTTT.

This clone appeared a single time. The rearrangement joins TRBV19 to TRBJ2-1; 10 bases line up with TRBD2. Germline V lookup: CDR1 LNHDA, CDR2 SQIVND (reference sequence). CDR3 length equals 14 residues. The V segment lost 10 bases and the J segment 3 bases; nucleotides outside the gene matches: 6. The DNA of the CDR3 is TGTGCCACCTCCGGGACTAGCGACTACAATGAGCAGTTCTTC. Its translation is CATSGTSDYNEQFF.

This chain connects TRBV4-1 to TRBJ2-1, with a possible D match to TRBD2 (6 bases). The CDR3 contains 17 residues. V gave up 0 bases and J gave up 6 bases, with 18 bases separating them. CDR1 is MGHRA, CDR2 YSYEKL, per germline. The CDR3 here is CASSQDRAGSLFNEQFF. The CDR3 bases are TGCGCCAGCAGCCAAGACAGGGCCGGGAGTCTATTCAATGAGCAGTTCTTC.

This clone was seen more than once but under ten times. V gene TRBV6-5 combines with J gene TRBJ1-2; D unresolved. Germline V gene data show CDR1 as MNHEY and CDR2 as SVGAGI. The CDR3 has 14 amino acids. Between the trimmed V and J ends, which lost 0 bases and 6 bases, there was a span of 11 bases. The CDR3 spells CASSYSSKAHGYTF. In DNA form, the CDR3 reads TGTGCCAGCAGTTACTCATCGAAGGCACATGGCTACACCTTC.

In its sample, this clone was seen a few times. The rearrangement uses TRBV19 and TRBJ2-1; tentative D call: TRBD1 (6 bases). Germline CDR1 reads LNHDA; CDR2 reads SQIVND (reference sequence). Trimming stripped 3 bases from V and 6 bases from J, with 12 bases between. CDR3 size: 14 residues. Here the CDR3 DNA reads TGTGCCAGTAGTATTCCAGGGGCGGGCAATGAGCAGTTCTTC. It codes for CASSIPGAGNEQFF.

The chain uses TRBV13 and TRBJ2-7, with 8 bases lining up with TRBD1. This CDR3 has 13 amino acids. Germline V gene sequence: CDR1 PRHDT, CDR2 FYEKMQ (reference sequence). J was trimmed by 6 bases and V by 5 bases; bases with no gene match: 6. DNA for the CDR3: TGTGCCAGCAGCCCGGGACAGGAGGTCGAGCAGTACTTC. Residues: CASSPGQEVEQYF.

The chain uses TRBV29-1 and TRBJ2-1; maybe TRBD2 (5 bases). The ends were cut back, 0 bases at V and 3 bases at J, with 12 bases in the middle. CDR1 is SQVTM and CDR2 is ANQGSEA in the germline V gene. The CDR3 has 15 residues. The CDR3: CSVEDRVAHYNEQFF. The CDR3 DNA reads TGCAGCGTTGAAGATCGGGTAGCGCACTACAATGAGCAGTTCTTC.

The V and J genes are TRBV7-9 and TRBJ2-2; D is possibly TRBD2 (7 bases). Germline assignment: CDR1 SEHNR and CDR2 FQNEAQ (reference sequence). Trimming pared 5 bases from V and 6 bases from J, leaving 16 bases between. This CDR3 has 15 amino acids. The CDR3 region is CASSPVQGGPGELFF. In DNA form, the CDR3 reads TGTGCCAGCAGCCCGGTACAGGGAGGGCCCGGGGAGCTGTTTTTT.

This chain connects TRBV5-4 to TRBJ2-1, with 13 bases matching TRBD2. V gave up 3 bases and J gave up 8 bases; unmatched junction bases: 2. The CDR3 totals 14 residues. The germline gives CDR1 SGHNT, CDR2 YYREEE (reference sequence). The CDR3 region is CASSSGLAGDEQFF. The CDR3 coding sequence is TGTGCCAGCAGCTCAGGACTAGCGGGGGATGAGCAGTTCTTC.